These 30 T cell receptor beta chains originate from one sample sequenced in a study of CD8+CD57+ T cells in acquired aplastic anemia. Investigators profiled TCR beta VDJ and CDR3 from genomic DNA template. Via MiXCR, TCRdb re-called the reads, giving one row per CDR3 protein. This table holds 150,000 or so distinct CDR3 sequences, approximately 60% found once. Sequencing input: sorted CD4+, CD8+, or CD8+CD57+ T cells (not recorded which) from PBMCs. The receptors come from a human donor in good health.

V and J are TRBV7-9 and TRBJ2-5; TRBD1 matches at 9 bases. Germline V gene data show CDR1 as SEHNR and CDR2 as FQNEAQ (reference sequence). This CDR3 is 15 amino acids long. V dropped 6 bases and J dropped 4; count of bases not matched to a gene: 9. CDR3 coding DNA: TGTGCCAGCAGGTTTACCTTGACAGGGGGAGAGACCCAGTACTTC. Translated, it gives CASRFTLTGGETQYF. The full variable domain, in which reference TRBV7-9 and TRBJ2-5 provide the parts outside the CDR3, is DTGVSQNPRHKITKRGQNVTFRCDPISEHNRLYWYRQTLGQGPEFLTYFQNEAQLEKSRLLSDRFSAERPKGSFSTLEIQRTEQGDSAMYLCASRFTLTGGETQYFGPGTRLLVL.

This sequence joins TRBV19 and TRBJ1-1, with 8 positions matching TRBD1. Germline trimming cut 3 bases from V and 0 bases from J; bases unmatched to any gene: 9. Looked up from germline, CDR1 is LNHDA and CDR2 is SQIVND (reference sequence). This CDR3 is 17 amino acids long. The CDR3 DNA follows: TGTGCCAGTAGTATGCGTGGGGGACAGGCCATGAACACTGAAGCTTTCTTT. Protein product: CASSMRGGQAMNTEAFF.

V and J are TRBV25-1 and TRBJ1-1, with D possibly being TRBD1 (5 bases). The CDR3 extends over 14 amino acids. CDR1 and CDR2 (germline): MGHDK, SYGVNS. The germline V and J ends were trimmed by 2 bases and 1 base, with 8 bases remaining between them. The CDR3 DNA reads TGTGCCAGCAGTGAAGGGGCGACGAACACTGAAGCTTTCTTT. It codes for CASSEGATNTEAFF.

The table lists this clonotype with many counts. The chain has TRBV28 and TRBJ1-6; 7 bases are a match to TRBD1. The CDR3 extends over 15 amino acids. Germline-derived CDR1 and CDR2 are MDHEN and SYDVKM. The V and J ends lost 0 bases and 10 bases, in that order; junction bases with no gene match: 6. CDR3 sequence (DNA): TGTGCCAGCAGTTTATGGGCAGGGGGTAAATCACCCCTCCACTTT. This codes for CASSLWAGGKSPLHF.

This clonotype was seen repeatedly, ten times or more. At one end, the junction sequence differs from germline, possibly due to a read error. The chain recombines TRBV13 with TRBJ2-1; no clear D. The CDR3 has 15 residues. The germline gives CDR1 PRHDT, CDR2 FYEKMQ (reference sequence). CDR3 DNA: TGTGCCAGCAGCTTACCGCCTGCACCCTACAATGGGCAGTTCTTC. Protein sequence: CASSLPPAPYNGQFF.

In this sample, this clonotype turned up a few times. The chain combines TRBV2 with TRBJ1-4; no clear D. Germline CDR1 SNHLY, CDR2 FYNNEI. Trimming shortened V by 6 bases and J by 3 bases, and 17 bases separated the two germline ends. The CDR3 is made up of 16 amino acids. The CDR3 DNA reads TGTGCCAGCAGCGTCCACGTCCAGGCGGCTAATGAAAAACTGTTTTTT. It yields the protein CASSVHVQAANEKLFF.

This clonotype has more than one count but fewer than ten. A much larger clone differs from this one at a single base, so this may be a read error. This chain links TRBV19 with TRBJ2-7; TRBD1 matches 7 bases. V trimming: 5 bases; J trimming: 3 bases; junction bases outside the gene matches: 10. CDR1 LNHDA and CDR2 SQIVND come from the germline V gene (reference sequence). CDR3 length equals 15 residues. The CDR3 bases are TGTGCCAGTAGTGTGGGGTGGCAGGGGGACTACGAGCAGTACTTC. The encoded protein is CASSVGWQGDYEQYF.

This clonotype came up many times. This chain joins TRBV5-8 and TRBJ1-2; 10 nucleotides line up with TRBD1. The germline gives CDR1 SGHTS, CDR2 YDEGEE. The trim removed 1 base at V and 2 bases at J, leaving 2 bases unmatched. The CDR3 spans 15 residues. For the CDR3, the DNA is TGTGCCAGCAGCTTGCGGGGACAGGGGAACTATGGCTACACCTTC. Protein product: CASSLRGQGNYGYTF.

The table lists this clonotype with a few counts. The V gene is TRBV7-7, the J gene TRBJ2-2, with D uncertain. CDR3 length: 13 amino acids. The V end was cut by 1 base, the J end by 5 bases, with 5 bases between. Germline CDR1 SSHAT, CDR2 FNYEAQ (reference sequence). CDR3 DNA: TGTGCCAGCAGCTTAGGTAGTACCGGGGAGCTGTTTTTT. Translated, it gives CASSLGSTGELFF.

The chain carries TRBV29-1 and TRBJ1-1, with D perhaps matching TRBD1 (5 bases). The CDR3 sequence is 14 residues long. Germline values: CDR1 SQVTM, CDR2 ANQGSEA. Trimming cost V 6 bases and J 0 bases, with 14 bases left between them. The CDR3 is CSVRDRGMNTEAFF. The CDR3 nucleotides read TGCAGCGTGAGGGATAGGGGAATGAACACTGAAGCTTTCTTT.

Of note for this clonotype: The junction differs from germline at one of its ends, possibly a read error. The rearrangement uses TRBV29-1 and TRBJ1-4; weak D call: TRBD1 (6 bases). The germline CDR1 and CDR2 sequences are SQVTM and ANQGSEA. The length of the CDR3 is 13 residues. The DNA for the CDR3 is TGCAGCGCGTTGGGACACCGTAATGAAAAACTGTCTTTT. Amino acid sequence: CSALGHRNEKLSF.

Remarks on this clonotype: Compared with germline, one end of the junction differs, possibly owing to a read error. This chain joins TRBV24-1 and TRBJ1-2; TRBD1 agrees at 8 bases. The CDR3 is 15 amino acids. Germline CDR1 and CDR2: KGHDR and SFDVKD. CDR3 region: CATSGPGTGSYGHTF. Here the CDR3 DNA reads TGTGCCACCAGCGGCCCCGGGACAGGAAGCTATGGCCACACCTTC.

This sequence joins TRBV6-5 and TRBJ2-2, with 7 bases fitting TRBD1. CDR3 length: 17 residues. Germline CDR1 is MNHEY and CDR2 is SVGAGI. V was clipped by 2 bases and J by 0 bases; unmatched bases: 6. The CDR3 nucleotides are TGTGCCAGCAGTTACCCCGACAGGGTCGCGAACACCGGGGAGCTGTTTTTT. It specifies CASSYPDRVANTGELFF.

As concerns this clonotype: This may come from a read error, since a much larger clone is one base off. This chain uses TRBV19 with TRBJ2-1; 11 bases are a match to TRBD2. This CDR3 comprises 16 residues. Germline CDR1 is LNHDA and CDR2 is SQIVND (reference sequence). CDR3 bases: TGTGCCAGTAGTATCTTCCTAGCGGGAGGCGGGAATGAGCAGCTCTTC. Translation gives CASSIFLAGGGNEQLF.

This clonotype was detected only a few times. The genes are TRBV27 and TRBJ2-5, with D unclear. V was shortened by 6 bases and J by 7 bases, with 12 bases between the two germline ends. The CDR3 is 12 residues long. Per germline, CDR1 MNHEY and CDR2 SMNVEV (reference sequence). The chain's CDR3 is CASRPSAGTQYF. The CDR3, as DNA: TGTGCCAGCAGGCCTTCCGCAGGGACCCAGTACTTC.

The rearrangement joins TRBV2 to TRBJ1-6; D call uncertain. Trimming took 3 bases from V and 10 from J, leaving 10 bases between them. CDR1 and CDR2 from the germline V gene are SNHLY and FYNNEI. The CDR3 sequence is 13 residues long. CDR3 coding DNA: TGTGCCAGCAGTGAGACTTTTCAATCACCCCTCCACTTT. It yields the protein CASSETFQSPLHF. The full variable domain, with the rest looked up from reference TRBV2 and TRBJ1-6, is EPEVTQTPSHQVTQMGQEVILRCVPISNHLYFYWYRQILGQKVEFLVSFYNNEISEKSEIFDDQFSVERPDGSNFTLKIRSTKLEDSAMYFCASSETFQSPLHFGNGTRLTVT.

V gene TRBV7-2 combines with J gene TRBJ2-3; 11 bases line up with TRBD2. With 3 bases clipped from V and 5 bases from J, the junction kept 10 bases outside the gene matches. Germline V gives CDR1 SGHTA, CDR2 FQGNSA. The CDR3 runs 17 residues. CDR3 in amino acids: CASSFILAGDQVDTQYF. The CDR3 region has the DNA TGTGCCAGCAGCTTTATACTAGCGGGAGATCAGGTAGATACGCAGTATTTT.

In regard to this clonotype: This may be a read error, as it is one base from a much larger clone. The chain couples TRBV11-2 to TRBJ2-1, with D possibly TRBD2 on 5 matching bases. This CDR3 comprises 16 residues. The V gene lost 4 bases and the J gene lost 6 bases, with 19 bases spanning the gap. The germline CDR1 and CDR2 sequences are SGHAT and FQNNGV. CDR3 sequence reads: CASSSFQPAESNEQFF. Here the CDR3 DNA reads TGTGCCAGCAGCTCGTTCCAACCAGCGGAATCCAATGAGCAGTTCTTC. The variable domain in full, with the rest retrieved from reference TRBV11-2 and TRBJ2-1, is EAGVAQSPRYKIIEKRQSVAFWCNPISGHATLYWYQQILGQGPKLLIQFQNNGVVDDSQLPKDRFSAERLKGVDSTLKIQPAKLEDSAVYLCASSSFQPAESNEQFFGPGTRLTVL.

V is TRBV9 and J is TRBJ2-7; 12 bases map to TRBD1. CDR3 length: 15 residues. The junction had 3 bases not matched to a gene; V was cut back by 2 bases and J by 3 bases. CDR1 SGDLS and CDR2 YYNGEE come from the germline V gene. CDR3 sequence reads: CASSVGTGGFYEQYF. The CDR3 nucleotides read TGTGCCAGCAGCGTTGGGACAGGGGGCTTCTACGAGCAGTACTTC.

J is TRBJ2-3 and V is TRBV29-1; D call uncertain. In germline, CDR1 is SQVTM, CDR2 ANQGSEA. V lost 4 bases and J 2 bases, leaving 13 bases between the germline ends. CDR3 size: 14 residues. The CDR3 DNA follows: TGCAGCGTTGGATATGGCTTCTACACAGATACGCAGTATTTT. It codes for CSVGYGFYTDTQYF.

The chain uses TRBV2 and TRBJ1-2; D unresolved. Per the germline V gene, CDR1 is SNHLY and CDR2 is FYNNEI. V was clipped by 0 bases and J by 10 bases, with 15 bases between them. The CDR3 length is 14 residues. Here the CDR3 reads CASSEATQPLDYTF. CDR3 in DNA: TGTGCCAGCAGTGAAGCGACCCAGCCGCTAGACTACACCTTC.

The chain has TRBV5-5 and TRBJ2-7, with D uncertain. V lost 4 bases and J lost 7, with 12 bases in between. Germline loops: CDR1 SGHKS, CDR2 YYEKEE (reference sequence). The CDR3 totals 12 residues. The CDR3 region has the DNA TGTGCCAGCAGCCTCGCGTTCGAGGAGCAGTACTTC. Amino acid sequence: CASSLAFEEQYF.

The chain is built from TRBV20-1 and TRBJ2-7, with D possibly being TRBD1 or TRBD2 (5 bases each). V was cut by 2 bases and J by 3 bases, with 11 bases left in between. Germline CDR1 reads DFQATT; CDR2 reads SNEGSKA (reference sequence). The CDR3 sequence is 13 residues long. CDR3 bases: TGCAGTGCTAGAAACGGGGCTAGCTACGAGCAGTACTTC. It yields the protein CSARNGASYEQYF.

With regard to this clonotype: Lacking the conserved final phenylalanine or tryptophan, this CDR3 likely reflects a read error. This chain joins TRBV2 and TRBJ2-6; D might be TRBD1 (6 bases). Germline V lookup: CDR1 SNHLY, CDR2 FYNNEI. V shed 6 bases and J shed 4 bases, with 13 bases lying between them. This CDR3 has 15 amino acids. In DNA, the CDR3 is TGTGCCAGCAGCATCGACAGGTCCGGGGCCAACGTCCTGACTTGC. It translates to CASSIDRSGANVLTC.

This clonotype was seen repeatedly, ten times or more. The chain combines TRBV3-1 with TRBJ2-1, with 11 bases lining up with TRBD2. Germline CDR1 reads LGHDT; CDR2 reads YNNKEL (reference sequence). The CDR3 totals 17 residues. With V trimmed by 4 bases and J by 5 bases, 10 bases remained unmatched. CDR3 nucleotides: TGTGCCAGCAGCCCCCACCTAGCGGGAGGACAAAACAATGAGCAGTTCTTC. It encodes CASSPHLAGGQNNEQFF.

CDR3 in DNA: TGTGCCAGCAGCGCGGGGGTTGGATCCTACAATGAGCAGTTCTTC. Translation: CASSAGVGSYNEQFF. The rearrangement joins TRBV7-3 to TRBJ2-1; 7 positions agree with TRBD2. This CDR3 is built from 15 residues. Germline CDR1 and CDR2: SGHTA and FQGTGA. V lost 5 bases and J lost 1; bases outside the gene matches: 5.

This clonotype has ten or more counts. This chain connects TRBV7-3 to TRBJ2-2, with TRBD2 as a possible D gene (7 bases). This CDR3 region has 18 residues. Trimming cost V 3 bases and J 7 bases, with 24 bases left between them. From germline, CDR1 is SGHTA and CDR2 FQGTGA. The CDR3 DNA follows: TGTGCCAGCAGCTTTTATGCGCGGGGGCAGGGGCATCACGGGGAGCTGTTTTTT. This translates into CASSFYARGQGHHGELFF. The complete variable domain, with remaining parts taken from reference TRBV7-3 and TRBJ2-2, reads GAGVSQTPSNKVTEKGKYVELRCDPISGHTALYWYRQSLGQGPEFLIYFQGTGAADDSGLPNDRFFAVRPEGSVSTLKIQRTERGDSAVYLCASSFYARGQGHHGELFFGEGSRLTVL.

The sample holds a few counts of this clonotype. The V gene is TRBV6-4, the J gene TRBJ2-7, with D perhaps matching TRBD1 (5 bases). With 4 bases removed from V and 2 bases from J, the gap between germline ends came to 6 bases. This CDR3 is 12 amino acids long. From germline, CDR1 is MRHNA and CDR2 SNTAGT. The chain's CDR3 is CASSGQPYEQYF. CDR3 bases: TGTGCCAGCAGTGGACAGCCCTACGAGCAGTACTTC.

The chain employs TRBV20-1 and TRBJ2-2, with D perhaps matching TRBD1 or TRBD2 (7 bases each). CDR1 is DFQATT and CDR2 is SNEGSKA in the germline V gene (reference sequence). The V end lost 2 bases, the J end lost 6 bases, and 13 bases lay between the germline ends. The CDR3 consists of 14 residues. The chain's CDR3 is CSARSGGGSGELFF. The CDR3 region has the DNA TGCAGTGCTAGATCAGGGGGAGGGTCCGGGGAGCTGTTTTTT.

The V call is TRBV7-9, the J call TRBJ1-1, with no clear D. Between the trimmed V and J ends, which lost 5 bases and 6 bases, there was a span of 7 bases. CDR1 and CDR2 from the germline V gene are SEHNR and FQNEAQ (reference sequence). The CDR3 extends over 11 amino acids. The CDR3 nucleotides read TGTGCCAGCAGCCGCGGCTCTGAAGCTTTCTTT. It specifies CASSRGSEAFF. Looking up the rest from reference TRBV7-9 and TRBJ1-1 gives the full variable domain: DTGVSQNPRHKITKRGQNVTFRCDPISEHNRLYWYRQTLGQGPEFLTYFQNEAQLEKSRLLSDRFSAERPKGSFSTLEIQRTEQGDSAMYLCASSRGSEAFFGQGTRLTVV.